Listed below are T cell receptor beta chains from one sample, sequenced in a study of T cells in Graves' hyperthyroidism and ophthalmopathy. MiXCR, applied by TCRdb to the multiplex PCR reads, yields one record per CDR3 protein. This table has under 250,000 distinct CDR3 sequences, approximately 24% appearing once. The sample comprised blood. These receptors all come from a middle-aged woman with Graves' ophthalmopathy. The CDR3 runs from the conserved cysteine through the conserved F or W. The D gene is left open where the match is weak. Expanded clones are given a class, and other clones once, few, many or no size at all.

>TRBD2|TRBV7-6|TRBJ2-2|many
CASSFISGSYTGELFF
TGTGCCAGCAGCTTCATCAGCGGGAGTTACACCGGGGAGCTGTTTTTT
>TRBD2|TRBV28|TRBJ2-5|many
CASSPSSGRAQETQYF
TGTGCCAGCAGTCCATCTAGCGGGAGGGCGCAAGAGACCCAGTACTTC
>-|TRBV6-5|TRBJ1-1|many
CASSYGGGTEAFF
TGTGCCAGCAGTTACGGGGGGGGCACTGAAGCTTTCTTT
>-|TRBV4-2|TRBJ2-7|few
CASSQGIDYEQYF
TGTGCCAGCAGCCAAGGGATAGACTACGAGCAGTACTTC
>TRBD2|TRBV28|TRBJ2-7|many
CASTPSGSHYEQYF
TGTGCCAGCACCCCCAGCGGGAGCCATTACGAGCAGTACTTC
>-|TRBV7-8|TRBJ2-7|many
CASSLGPKPYEQYF
TGTGCCAGCAGCTTAGGGCCTAAACCCTACGAGCAGTACTTC
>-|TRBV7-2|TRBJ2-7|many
CASSVSRGRFPDEQYF
TGTGCCAGCAGCGTTAGCAGGGGAAGATTCCCGGACGAGCAGTACTTC
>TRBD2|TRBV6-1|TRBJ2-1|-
CASSAGLAGGQAYNEQFF
TGTGCCAGCAGTGCGGGACTAGCGGGAGGTCAGGCCTACAATGAGCAGTTCTTC
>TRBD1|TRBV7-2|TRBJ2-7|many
CASSLRQGAGEQYF
TGTGCCAGCAGCTTAAGACAGGGGGCTGGGGAGCAGTACTTC
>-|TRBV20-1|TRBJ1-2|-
CSARGRADNYGYTF
TGCAGTGCTAGAGGGCGGGCCGATAACTATGGCTACACCTTC
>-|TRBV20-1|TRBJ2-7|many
CSARARDYEQYF
TGCAGTGCTAGAGCTCGGGACTACGAGCAGTACTTC
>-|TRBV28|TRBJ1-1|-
CASSSMGEVFREMNTEAFF
TGTGCCAGCAGTTCCATGGGGGAAGTCTTCAGGGAAATGAACACTGAAGCTTTCTTT
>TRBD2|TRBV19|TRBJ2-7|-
CASPGLAGSYEQYF
TGTGCCAGCCCGGGACTAGCGGGGTCCTACGAGCAGTACTTC
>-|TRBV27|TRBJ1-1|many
CASSPLWPGTEAFF
TGTGCCAGCAGTCCGCTGTGGCCCGGCACTGAAGCTTTCTTT
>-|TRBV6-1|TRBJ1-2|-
CASSPRREDNYGYTF
TGTGCCAGCAGTCCTAGGAGGGAGGACAACTATGGCTACACCTTC
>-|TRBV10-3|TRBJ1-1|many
CAMRTDLNTEAFF
TGTGCCATGAGGACCGATCTGAACACTGAAGCTTTCTTT
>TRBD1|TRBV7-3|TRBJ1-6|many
CASSQGQGYSPLHF
TGTGCCAGCAGCCAGGGACAGGGGTATTCACCCCTCCACTTT
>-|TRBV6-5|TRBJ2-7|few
CASSYSRNYEQYF
TGTGCCAGCAGTTACTCGAGAAACTACGAGCAGTACTTC
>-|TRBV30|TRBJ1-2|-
CAWRFELYGYTF
TGTGCCTGGAGATTCGAGCTCTATGGCTACACCTTC
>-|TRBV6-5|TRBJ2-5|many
CASSYSAGQETQYF
TGTGCCAGCAGTTACAGCGCAGGCCAAGAGACCCAGTACTTC
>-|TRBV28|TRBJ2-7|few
CASSSPPGTYEQYF
TGTGCCAGCAGTTCCCCACCGGGGACGTACGAGCAGTACTTC
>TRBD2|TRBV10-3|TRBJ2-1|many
CAISERLADNNEQFF
TGTGCCATCAGTGAAAGACTAGCCGATAACAATGAGCAGTTCTTC
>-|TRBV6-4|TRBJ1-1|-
CASRHSTESEAFF
TGTGCCAGCAGACATTCGACGGAATCAGAAGCTTTCTTT
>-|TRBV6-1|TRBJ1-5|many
CASSEARSQQPQHF
TGTGCCAGCAGTGAAGCGCGGAGCCAACAGCCCCAGCATTTT
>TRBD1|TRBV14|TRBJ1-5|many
CASSQGADQPQHF
TGTGCCAGCAGTCAGGGGGCAGATCAGCCCCAGCATTTT
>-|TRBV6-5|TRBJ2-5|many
CASSMGPGRYQETQYF
TGTGCCAGCAGTATGGGTCCGGGGAGGTACCAAGAGACCCAGTACTTC
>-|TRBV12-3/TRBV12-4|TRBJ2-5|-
CASSQFGSGSVVSAQYF
TGTGCCAGCAGTCAATTCGGTAGCGGTTCAGTGGTTTCGGCCCAGTACTTC
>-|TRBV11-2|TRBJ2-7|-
CASSRREFAGSHEQYF
TGTGCCAGCAGCCGACGGGAATTTGCAGGGTCCCACGAGCAGTACTTC
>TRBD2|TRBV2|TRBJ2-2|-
CASGDYPNTGELFF
TGTGCCAGCGGGGACTACCCGAACACCGGGGAGCTGTTTTTT
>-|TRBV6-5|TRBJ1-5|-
CASSSRNNQPQHF
TGTGCCAGCAGTTCTCGGAACAATCAGCCCCAGCATTTT
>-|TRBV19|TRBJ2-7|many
CASSPGRLIDEQYF
TGTGCCAGTAGCCCGGGACGGCTCATCGACGAGCAGTACTTC
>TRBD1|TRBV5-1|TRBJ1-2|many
CASRSGTGDGYTF
TGTGCCAGCAGATCCGGGACAGGGGATGGCTACACCTTC
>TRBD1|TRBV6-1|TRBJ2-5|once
CASSLSDRGRETQYF
TGTGCCAGCAGCCTGTCAGACAGGGGGCGAGAGACCCAGTACTTC
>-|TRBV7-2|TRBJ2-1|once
CASSLVGGGLHNEQFF
TGTGCCAGCAGCTTAGTGGGGGGTGGTCTCCACAATGAGCAGTTCTTC
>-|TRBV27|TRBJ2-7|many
CASSLSLATIYEQYF
TGTGCCAGCAGTTTAAGTCTAGCGACAATCTACGAGCAGTACTTC
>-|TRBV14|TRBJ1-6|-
CASSQGPSRGTGNSPLHF
TGTGCCAGCAGCCAAGGACCCTCCCGGGGCACGGGCAATTCACCCCTCCACTTT
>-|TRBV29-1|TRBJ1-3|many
CSVEDGRGISGNTIYF
TGCAGCGTTGAAGATGGGAGGGGGATATCTGGAAACACCATATATTTT
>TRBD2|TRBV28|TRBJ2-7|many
CASSPRDYLSYEQYF
TGTGCCAGCAGCCCCAGGGACTATCTCTCCTACGAGCAGTACTTC
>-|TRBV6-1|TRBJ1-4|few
CASTTPGLNEKLFF
TGTGCCAGCACTACCCCGGGGCTAAATGAAAAACTGTTTTTT
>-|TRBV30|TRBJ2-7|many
CAWSVGGITYEQYF
TGTGCCTGGAGTGTCGGGGGAATCACCTACGAGCAGTACTTC
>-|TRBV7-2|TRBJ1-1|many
CASSLAFGRAEAFF
TGTGCCAGCAGCTTAGCGTTCGGCAGGGCTGAAGCTTTCTTT
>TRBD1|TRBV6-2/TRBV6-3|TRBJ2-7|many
CASSLDRNSYEQYF
TGTGCCAGCAGTTTGGACAGGAACTCCTACGAGCAGTACTTC
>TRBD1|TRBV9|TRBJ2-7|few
CASSVRDRGDEQYF
TGTGCCAGCAGCGTCCGGGACAGGGGCGACGAGCAGTACTTC
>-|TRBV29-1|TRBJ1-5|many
CSVARDRGQPQHF
TGCAGCGTTGCCAGGGATAGGGGTCAGCCCCAGCATTTT
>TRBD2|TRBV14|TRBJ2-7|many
CASSQGLAFNHEQYF
TGTGCCAGCAGCCAAGGACTAGCTTTTAACCACGAGCAGTACTTC
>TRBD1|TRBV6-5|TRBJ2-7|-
CASSYYGDRGYEQYF
TGTGCCAGCAGTTACTACGGGGACAGGGGCTACGAGCAGTACTTC
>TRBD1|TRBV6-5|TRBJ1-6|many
CASSSGTENSPLHF
TGTGCCAGCAGTTCCGGGACAGAGAATTCACCCCTCCACTTT
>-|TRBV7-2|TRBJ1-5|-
CASSLHGNQPQHF
TGCGCCAGCAGCTTGCACGGCAATCAGCCCCAGCATTTT
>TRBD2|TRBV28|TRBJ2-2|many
CASRGSPNTGELFF
TGTGCCAGCCGCGGGAGCCCGAACACCGGGGAGCTGTTTTTT
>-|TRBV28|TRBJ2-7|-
CASSTNGQLYEQYF
TGTGCCAGCAGTACCAACGGCCAACTCTACGAGCAGTACTTC
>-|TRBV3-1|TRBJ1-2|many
CASSQNGAKGLTNGYTF
TGTGCCAGCAGCCAAAACGGAGCAAAAGGGCTAACAAACGGCTACACCTTC
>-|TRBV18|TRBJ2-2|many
CASSLIGTPNTGELFF
TGTGCCAGCTCACTGATCGGGACTCCGAACACCGGGGAGCTGTTTTTT
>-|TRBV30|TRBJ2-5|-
CAWSVRGAETQYF
TGTGCCTGGAGTGTAAGAGGCGCTGAGACCCAGTACTTC
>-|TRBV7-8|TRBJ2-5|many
CASSQGKETQYF
TGTGCCAGCAGCCAGGGGAAAGAGACCCAGTACTTC
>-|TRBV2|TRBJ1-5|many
CASTLGNQPQHF
TGTGCCAGCACCCTCGGCAATCAGCCCCAGCATTTT
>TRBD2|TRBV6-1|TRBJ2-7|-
CASRTGEGLSYEQYF
TGTGCCAGCAGGACGGGGGAGGGGCTCTCCTACGAGCAGTACTTC
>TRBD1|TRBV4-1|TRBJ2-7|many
CASSRPGQGHEQYF
TGCGCCAGCAGCCGGCCGGGACAGGGCCACGAGCAGTACTTC